Listed below are T cell receptor beta chains from one sample, sequenced in a study of T-cell reconstitution after alpha-beta-depleted transplantation in children. TCRdb re-called the PCR reads through MiXCR, storing one row per CDR3 protein. Found here are roughly 590,000 distinct CDR3 sequences, about 15% of them singletons; the top ten hold approximately 1.1%. The sample in question was PBMCs from the stem cell graft donor, obtained from the stem cell graft. The receptors here all came from a human donor who donated a stem cell graft to a child with acute myeloid leukemia. Each CDR3 is given with its conserved first and last residue. The order of the fields is D gene, J gene, clone size, V gene, CDR3 protein, CDR3 DNA. A D gene is named only where the DNA matches it firmly. The size field is filled for only some rows; it gives once, few, many or a size class.

TRBD1,TRBJ2-7,many,TRBV20-1,CSARSGQGATTYEQYF,TGCAGTGCTAGATCGGGACAGGGGGCTACAACCTACGAGCAGTACTTC
TRBD2,TRBJ2-2,many,TRBV10-1,CASSDMTSPSGELFF,TGCGCCAGCAGTGATATGACTAGCCCGAGCGGGGAGCTGTTTTTT
NA,TRBJ2-1,NA,TRBV6-5,CASSYSLPDRLDEQFF,TGTGCCAGCAGTTACTCTCTCCCCGACAGATTGGATGAGCAGTTCTTC
NA,TRBJ1-3,NA,TRBV4-1,CASSQDYRGGRAGNTIYF,TGCGCCAGCAGCCAAGATTATAGGGGGGGGCGCGCAGGAAACACCATATATTTT
NA,TRBJ1-6,many,TRBV20-1,CSAHTIRDSPLHF,TGCAGTGCTCACACAATCCGTGATTCACCCCTCCACTTT
TRBD1,TRBJ1-4,few,TRBV6-1,CATRTGPTNEKLFF,TGTGCCACCCGGACAGGACCAACTAATGAAAAACTGTTTTTT
NA,TRBJ2-2,NA,TRBV12-3/TRBV12-4,CASSFWPGDTGELFF,TGTGCCAGCAGTTTTTGGCCAGGCGACACCGGGGAGCTGTTTTTT
NA,TRBJ1-3,NA,TRBV4-1,CASSQEKSGSGNTIYF,TGCGCCAGCAGCCAAGAAAAGTCAGGCTCCGGAAACACCATATATTTT
NA,TRBJ1-5,many,TRBV20-1,CSAHTGRSRGGQPQHF,TGCAGTGCACACACAGGGCGCTCGAGAGGTGGTCAGCCCCAGCATTTT
TRBD1,TRBJ1-1,NA,TRBV6-2/TRBV6-3,CASTQGVRNTEAFF,TGTGCCAGCACACAGGGGGTTAGGAACACTGAAGCTTTCTTT
NA,TRBJ2-6,NA,TRBV5-1,CASSPTTTGANVLTF,TGCGCCAGCAGCCCTACTACGACCGGGGCCAACGTCCTGACTTTC
TRBD1,TRBJ1-4,NA,TRBV20-1,CSATATGGTNEKLFF,TGCAGTGCTACGGCTACAGGGGGAACTAATGAAAAACTGTTTTTT
NA,TRBJ1-1,many,TRBV29-1,CSVRGTVNTEAFF,TGCAGCGTGCGTGGGACGGTGAACACTGAAGCTTTCTTT
TRBD1,TRBJ1-1,NA,TRBV5-1,CASRETGQHTEAFF,TGCGCCAGCAGAGAGACGGGACAGCACACTGAAGCTTTCTTT
TRBD2,TRBJ2-1,many,TRBV12-3/TRBV12-4,CASSHLGEGEQFF,TGTGCCAGCAGTCACCTGGGGGAGGGTGAGCAGTTCTTC
TRBD1,TRBJ1-5,few,TRBV12-3/TRBV12-4,CASSRDRNNQPQHF,TGTGCCAGCAGTAGGGACAGAAACAATCAGCCCCAGCATTTT
TRBD2,TRBJ2-1,NA,TRBV20-1,CSAGRGDLTNEQFF,TGCAGTGCTGGCCGGGGGGACCTTACCAATGAGCAGTTCTTC
NA,TRBJ1-1,many,TRBV7-2,CASSSQWNTEAFF,TGTGCCAGCAGCTCCCAGTGGAACACTGAAGCTTTCTTT
NA,TRBJ2-5,few,TRBV30,CAGEGAQETQYF,TGTGCCGGAGAGGGCGCCCAAGAGACCCAGTACTTC
NA,TRBJ1-5,NA,TRBV4-3,CASSQDGRVGQPQHF,TGCGCCAGCAGCCAAGATGGACGGGTAGGACAGCCCCAGCATTTT
NA,TRBJ1-2,many,TRBV20-1,CSAISGAHYGYTF,TGCAGTGCCATTAGCGGGGCCCACTATGGCTACACCTTC
NA,TRBJ2-1,NA,TRBV4-2,CASSQERITYNEQFF,TGTGCCAGCAGCCAAGAGAGGATCACCTACAATGAGCAGTTCTTC
NA,TRBJ1-5,many,TRBV20-1,CSAAGTPGQPQHF,TGCAGTGCTGCCGGGACGCCGGGTCAGCCCCAGCATTTT
NA,TRBJ2-5,few,TRBV7-2,CASSGFSGLQETQYF,TGTGCCAGCAGCGGCTTTTCCGGTCTCCAAGAGACCCAGTACTTC
TRBD1,TRBJ1-1,NA,TRBV5-1,CASSQDRGRVTEAFF,TGCGCCAGCAGCCAGGACAGGGGGCGGGTCACTGAAGCTTTCTTT
NA,TRBJ2-1,many,TRBV29-1,CSVDRQGNEQFF,TGCAGCGTTGATCGGCAGGGAAATGAGCAGTTCTTC
NA,TRBJ2-1,few,TRBV5-1,CASSFSIVPRRYNEQFF,TGCGCCAGCAGCTTCAGTATAGTTCCCAGGAGGTACAATGAGCAGTTCTTC
NA,TRBJ2-5,few,TRBV9,CASSARRGDSPQETQYF,TGTGCCAGCAGCGCGAGGAGGGGGGACAGTCCTCAAGAGACCCAGTACTTC
TRBD1,TRBJ2-3,few,TRBV29-1,CSSGGTGVFPSTDTQYF,TGCAGCTCCGGCGGGACAGGGGTGTTCCCCAGCACAGATACGCAGTATTTT
TRBD2,TRBJ2-2,many,TRBV11-2,CASSNSGLAGANTGELFF,TGTGCCAGCAGCAATTCAGGACTAGCGGGGGCAAACACCGGGGAGCTGTTTTTT
TRBD1,TRBJ2-5,few,TRBV15,CATSRDKGWETGDDLETQYF,TGTGCCACCAGCAGAGATAAAGGGTGGGAGACAGGGGACGATTTGGAGACCCAGTACTTC
NA,TRBJ1-3,many,TRBV29-1,CSAIGPRSGNTIYF,TGCAGCGCCATCGGGCCCCGCTCTGGAAACACCATATATTTT
NA,TRBJ1-2,many,TRBV20-1,CSAPLGSHTVHGYTF,TGCAGTGCTCCCCTAGGATCCCACACCGTCCATGGCTACACCTTC
TRBD2,TRBJ2-5,many,TRBV6-2/TRBV6-3,CASSKRGIQETQYF,TGTGCCAGCAGTAAGCGGGGGATCCAAGAGACCCAGTACTTC
NA,TRBJ1-2,many,TRBV20-1,CSANPQGGGYGYTF,TGCAGTGCGAACCCACAGGGAGGAGGCTATGGCTACACCTTC
NA,TRBJ1-2,many,TRBV13,CASSQTGGRDYGYTF,TGTGCCAGCAGCCAAACCGGGGGCAGGGACTATGGCTACACCTTC
NA,TRBJ1-5,few,TRBV28,CASTPGGRWQPQHF,TGTGCCAGCACTCCTGGAGGTCGTTGGCAGCCCCAGCATTTT
TRBD2,TRBJ2-3,many,TRBV7-2,CASSGLAGGGTDTQYF,TGTGCCAGCAGCGGACTAGCGGGGGGCGGTACAGATACGCAGTATTTT
NA,TRBJ2-1,NA,TRBV28,CASRSTFYNEQFF,TGTGCCAGCAGGTCGACCTTCTACAATGAGCAGTTCTTC
TRBD1,TRBJ1-6,NA,TRBV10-3,CAIRPTGGENSPLHF,TGTGCCATCAGACCCACAGGGGGCGAGAATTCACCCCTCCACTTT
NA,TRBJ1-3,many,TRBV20-1,CSAPEISGNTIYF,TGCAGTGCTCCAGAAATCTCTGGAAACACCATATATTTT
NA,TRBJ2-6,many,TRBV13,CASSPGGSGANVLTF,TGTGCCAGCAGCCCTGGGGGGTCTGGGGCCAACGTCCTGACTTTC
NA,TRBJ2-2,few,TRBV11-2,CASSLRPGHLNTGELFF,TGTGCCAGCAGCCTTCGTCCGGGACACCTGAACACCGGGGAGCTGTTTTTT
NA,TRBJ1-1,many,TRBV7-2,CASSLAGSTHEAFF,TGTGCCAGCAGCTTAGCGGGGAGCACCCATGAAGCTTTCTTT
TRBD1,TRBJ2-7,many,TRBV20-1,CSARDRGLFEQYF,TGCAGTGCTAGAGACAGGGGGCTATTCGAGCAGTACTTC
NA,TRBJ1-1,many,TRBV20-1,CSALGITEAFF,TGCAGTGCGCTCGGGATCACTGAAGCTTTCTTT
NA,TRBJ2-5,NA,TRBV4-2,CASSQARGVRSQETQYF,TGTGCCAGCAGCCAAGCCCGTGGAGTCAGAAGTCAAGAGACCCAGTACTTC